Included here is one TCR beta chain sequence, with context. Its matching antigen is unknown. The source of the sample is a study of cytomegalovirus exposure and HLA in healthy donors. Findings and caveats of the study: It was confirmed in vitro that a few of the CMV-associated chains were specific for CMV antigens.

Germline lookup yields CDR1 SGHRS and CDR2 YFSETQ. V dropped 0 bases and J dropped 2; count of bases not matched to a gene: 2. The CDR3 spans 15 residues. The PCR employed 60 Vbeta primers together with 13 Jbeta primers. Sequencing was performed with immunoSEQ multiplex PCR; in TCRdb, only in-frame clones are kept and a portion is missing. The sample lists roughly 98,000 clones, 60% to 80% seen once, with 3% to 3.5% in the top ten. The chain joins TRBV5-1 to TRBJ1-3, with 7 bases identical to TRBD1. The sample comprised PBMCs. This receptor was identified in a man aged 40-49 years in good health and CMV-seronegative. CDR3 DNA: TGCGCCAGCAGCTTGGAAGGGGGCCCTGGAAACACCATATATTTT. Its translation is CASSLEGGPGNTIYF.